This entry lists 29 T cell receptor beta chains sequenced from one sample in a study of T cell responses to AZD1222 COVID-19 vaccine. Clones were read by immunoSEQ multiplex PCR, and TCRdb kept only the in-frame ones, dropping some. The sample shows tens of thousands of clones, 75% to 90% of them seen only once. This material consisted of peripheral blood, taken 28 days after the second AZD1222 dose. Receptors were obtained from an adult who received the AZD1222 COVID-19 vaccine.

The CDR3 nucleotides are TGTGCTAGTGGTTTGGTACTCTCCGGGAACACCGGGGAGCTGTTTTTT. Amino acids: CASGLVLSGNTGELFF. The chain carries TRBV12-5 and TRBJ2-2, with D uncertain. V shed 0 bases and J shed 1 base, with 9 bases lying between them. CDR3 size: 16 residues. Germline values: CDR1 LGHNT, CDR2 FRNRAP.

This clone was picked up a small number of times. The gene calls are TRBV27 and TRBJ1-4, with D tentatively TRBD1 (5 bases). Germline CDR1 and CDR2: MNHEY and SMNVEV (reference sequence). V was cut by 0 bases and J by 10 bases, with 15 bases left in between. The CDR3 is 15 residues long. In nucleotides, the CDR3 is TGTGCCAGCAGTTTATCGTTGAGGGGTAAAGGAAAACTGTTTTTT. Residues: CASSLSLRGKGKLFF.

The genes are TRBV5-1 and TRBJ1-2, with 11 bases lining up with TRBD1. Trimming took 0 bases from V and 8 from J; bases not matched to a gene: 3. CDR3 length equals 14 residues. Germline-derived CDR1 and CDR2 are SGHRS and YFSETQ. The CDR3 DNA follows: TGCGCCAGCAGCTTGGCGGGACAGGGGGAAGGCTACACCTTC. Protein sequence: CASSLAGQGEGYTF.

The V gene is TRBV4-3, the J gene TRBJ2-2, with 10 bases fitting TRBD1. V was clipped by 0 bases and J by 5 bases; unmatched bases: 3. CDR3 length: 16 residues. Germline V lookup: CDR1 LGHNA, CDR2 YSLEER. The chain's CDR3 is CASSQEGTGVTGELFF. CDR3 bases: TGCGCCAGCAGCCAAGAGGGGACAGGGGTTACCGGGGAGCTGTTTTTT.

V gene TRBV11-3 combines with J gene TRBJ2-2, with 10 bases lining up with TRBD1. The germline gives CDR1 SGHNT, CDR2 YENEEA. CDR3 length: 18 amino acids. Losses at the gene ends were 6 bases for V and 5 bases for J; bases not matched to a gene: 15. The CDR3 DNA is TGTGCCAGCAGTTCCCCCCCGGGACAGGGGTCGGATACCGGGGAGCTGTTTTTT. It is translated as CASSSPPGQGSDTGELFF.

A single count supports this clone. The chain links TRBV30 to TRBJ1-6; D not certain. CDR1 is GTSNPN and CDR2 is SVGIG in the germline V gene (reference sequence). CDR3 length equals 15 residues. V was shortened by 3 bases and J by 9 bases, with 18 bases between the two germline ends. The CDR3 protein is CAWSPEWADVSPLHF. CDR3 nucleotide sequence: TGTGCCTGGAGCCCCGAGTGGGCCGACGTTTCACCCCTCCACTTT.

This chain connects TRBV7-9 to TRBJ2-1; 14 bases map to TRBD2. After removal of 5 bases from V and 9 bases from J, the junction contained 6 bases not matched to a gene. This CDR3 comprises 15 residues. Germline V lookup: CDR1 SEHNR, CDR2 FQNEAQ (reference sequence). For the CDR3, the DNA is TGTGCCAGCAGCACGGGACTAGCGGGAGTCGGTGAGCAGTTCTTC. Its protein product is CASSTGLAGVGEQFF.

This clone was seen just once. The chain is built from TRBV4-2 and TRBJ2-7; no reliable D call. Trimming removed 3 bases at V and 0 bases at J, with 9 bases between. CDR3 length equals 14 residues. Germline V gene data show CDR1 as LGHNA and CDR2 as YNFKEQ. The CDR3 loop reads CASSHESASYEQYF. CDR3 DNA sequence: TGTGCCAGCAGCCATGAGTCAGCCTCCTACGAGCAGTACTTC.

The chain recombines TRBV11-3 with TRBJ2-1; the D is unclear. V gave up 1 base and J gave up 9 bases, with 7 bases separating them. Germline V CDR1 and CDR2: SGHNT, YENEEA. This CDR3 has 12 residues. The CDR3 is CASSLGPREQFF. The CDR3 region has the DNA TGTGCCAGCAGCTTAGGGCCCCGTGAGCAGTTCTTC.

V and J are TRBV7-9 and TRBJ2-1; no clear D. Trimming shortened V by 7 bases and J by 1 base, and 20 bases separated the two germline ends. Germline CDR1 and CDR2: SEHNR and FQNEAQ (reference sequence). This CDR3 has 17 amino acids. The CDR3 here is CASTLEPVGVSYNEQFF. CDR3 in DNA: TGTGCCAGCACCCTAGAGCCGGTCGGAGTTTCCTACAATGAGCAGTTCTTC.

CDR3: CASSQGAPGLQPQHF. The CDR3 DNA is TGTGCCAGCAGCCAAGGCGCCCCTGGCCTTCAGCCCCAGCATTTT. The J gene is TRBJ1-5, the V gene TRBV3-1 (or the pseudogene TRBV3-2); D call uncertain. Trimming pared 1 base from V and 6 bases from J, leaving 13 bases between. The V gene's germline CDR1 is LGHDT and CDR2 YNNKEL (reference sequence). This CDR3 contains 15 residues.

The V call is TRBV7-8, the J call TRBJ2-1; a weak D match, TRBD1 (5 bases). This CDR3 contains 13 residues. V lost 5 bases and J lost 4, with 9 bases in between. The germline gives CDR1 SGHVS, CDR2 FQNEAQ. The CDR3 reads CASSKDSYNEQFF. In DNA form, the CDR3 reads TGTGCCAGCAGCAAAGACAGTTACAATGAGCAGTTCTTC.

V gene TRBV5-6 combines with J gene TRBJ1-6; D gene ambiguous. Germline V gene data show CDR1 as SGHDT and CDR2 as YYEEEE. This CDR3 has 16 amino acids. V shed 0 bases and J shed 0 bases, with 7 bases lying between them. The CDR3 is CASSLVKSSYNSPLHF. As DNA, the CDR3 is TGTGCCAGCAGCTTGGTCAAGTCCTCCTATAATTCACCCCTCCACTTT.

The rearrangement uses TRBV6-5 and TRBJ1-5, with 7 bases fitting TRBD1. CDR1 and CDR2 from the germline V gene are MNHEY and SVGAGI. The CDR3 is 15 amino acids. Trimming removed 9 bases from V and 6 bases from J; junction bases left unmatched: 14. This CDR3 is CASWQGGWGGQPQHF. Written as DNA, the CDR3 is TGTGCCAGTTGGCAGGGGGGCTGGGGCGGTCAGCCCCAGCATTTT.

The CDR3 reads CASDKSSYNEQFF. CDR3 coding DNA: TGTGCCAGCGATAAGAGCTCCTACAATGAGCAGTTCTTC. This chain joins TRBV2 and TRBJ2-1; no reliable D call. The CDR3 has 13 residues. Trimming stripped 8 bases from V and 0 bases from J, with 8 bases between. Germline assignment: CDR1 SNHLY and CDR2 FYNNEI.

This chain links TRBV12-3 or TRBV12-4 with TRBJ1-3; D is unclear. V was clipped by 2 bases and J by 2 bases, with 4 bases between them. The CDR3 extends over 13 amino acids. This CDR3 is CASSLSAGNTIYF. DNA of the CDR3: TGTGCCAGCAGTTTATCAGCTGGAAACACCATATATTTT.

The chain joins TRBV19 to TRBJ1-4; TRBD1 matches 8 bases. The CDR3 extends over 13 amino acids. The germline V gene encodes CDR1 LNHDA and CDR2 SQIVND (reference sequence). The trim removed 5 bases at V and 8 bases at J, leaving 4 bases unmatched. CDR3 DNA sequence: TGTGCCAGTAGTGGACAGGGTTGGGAAAAACTGTTTTTT. Protein product: CASSGQGWEKLFF.

The rearrangement links TRBV7-3 to TRBJ2-1; D assignment may be TRBD1 or TRBD2 (5 bases each). CDR3 length: 15 residues. Trimming took 2 bases from V and 2 from J, leaving 10 bases between them. Germline V gene lookup returns CDR1 SGHTA and CDR2 FQGTGA. CDR3 sequence: CASSLEGRTYNEQFF. The CDR3 DNA follows: TGTGCCAGCAGCTTAGAGGGGCGGACCTACAATGAGCAGTTCTTC.

V is TRBV3-1 (or the pseudogene TRBV3-2) and J is TRBJ1-5; no firm D call. Trimming took off 4 bases at V and 1 base at J, with 8 bases between the two ends. CDR1 LGHDT and CDR2 YNNKEL come from the germline V gene (reference sequence). The length of the CDR3 is 14 residues. CDR3 nucleotides: TGTGCCAGCAGCCCTTCTCGGAGCAATCAGCCCCAGCATTTT. This encodes CASSPSRSNQPQHF.

The V gene is TRBV4-2, the J gene TRBJ2-5; a possible D gene is TRBD2 (7 bases). There are 16 residues in the CDR3. Trimming took off 0 bases at V and 0 bases at J, with 11 bases between the two ends. Germline loops: CDR1 LGHNA, CDR2 YNFKEQ. The DNA of the CDR3 is TGTGCCAGCAGCCAAGAGAGGGGGGGGTACCAAGAGACCCAGTACTTC. It translates to CASSQERGGYQETQYF.

The V call is TRBV30, the J call TRBJ1-2; D ambiguous. The CDR3 is 11 residues long. Germline V gene sequence: CDR1 GTSNPN, CDR2 SVGIG (reference sequence). The CDR3 spells CSWEKDYGYTF. The DNA of the CDR3 is TGTAGTTGGGAAAAAGACTATGGCTACACCTTC.

The genes are TRBV7-8 and TRBJ2-1, with TRBD1 identical over 7 bases. Germline V CDR1 and CDR2: SGHVS, FQNEAQ. With V trimmed by 5 bases and J by 2 bases, 6 bases remained unmatched. The CDR3 is 15 residues long. The CDR3 DNA reads TGTGCCAGCAGCGTACAGGGGTTCACCTACAATGAGCAGTTCTTC. It specifies CASSVQGFTYNEQFF.

A word on this clone: Other DNA sequences from this sample encode an identical CDR3 as well. This chain connects TRBV9 to TRBJ1-3; D ambiguous. CDR3 length: 13 residues. V gave up 0 bases and J gave up 4 bases, with 5 bases separating them. Germline CDR1 and CDR2: SGDLS and YYNGEE. The CDR3 nucleotides read TGTGCCAGCAGCGTAGGCAGGGGAAACACCATATATTTT. It encodes CASSVGRGNTIYF.

The chain carries TRBV27 and TRBJ2-3, with D unresolved. CDR1 is MNHEY and CDR2 is SMNVEV in the germline V gene (reference sequence). The CDR3 spans 16 residues. V was cut by 5 bases and J by 0 bases, with 15 bases left in between. The CDR3 loop is CASSTVTLFSTDTQYF. The DNA of the CDR3 is TGTGCCAGCAGTACCGTAACACTCTTTAGCACAGATACGCAGTATTTT.

This clone was counted once. The chain uses TRBV18 and TRBJ1-3, with D possibly matching TRBD1 (5 bases). Deletions cut 6 bases from V and 0 bases from J, with 15 bases between. Germline lookup yields CDR1 KGHSH and CDR2 LQKENI. This CDR3 contains 16 residues. This chain's CDR3 is CASSRDGASSGNTIYF. CDR3 DNA: TGTGCCAGCTCCCGGGATGGGGCCAGCTCTGGAAACACCATATATTTT.

This clone ranks as medium-sized. The chain is built from TRBV6-5 and TRBJ2-7, with D tentatively TRBD2 (6 bases). Between the trimmed V and J ends, which lost 2 bases and 2 bases, there was a span of 7 bases. The CDR3 covers 13 residues. CDR1 and CDR2 (germline): MNHEY, SVGAGI. The CDR3 sequence: CASSYGGTYEQYF. CDR3 coding DNA: TGTGCCAGCAGTTACGGAGGGACCTACGAGCAGTACTTC.

The chain has TRBV12-3 or TRBV12-4 and TRBJ1-1; D not resolved. Trimming shortened V by 7 bases and J by 4 bases, and 10 bases separated the two germline ends. The CDR3 loop spans 12 amino acids. The CDR3 protein is CASTQLGTEAFF. CDR3 coding DNA: TGTGCCAGCACCCAGCTGGGCACTGAAGCTTTCTTT.

The V call is TRBV5-1, the J call TRBJ2-7, with a tentative D call TRBD1 (6 bases). CDR1 and CDR2 from the germline V gene are SGHRS and YFSETQ. Trimming stripped 3 bases from V and 0 bases from J, with 13 bases between. The CDR3 covers 15 residues. The CDR3 region is CASSSTLGASYEQYF. The CDR3 DNA follows: TGCGCCAGCAGCTCGACACTGGGGGCCTCCTACGAGCAGTACTTC.

This clone has a single count. V is TRBV24-1 and J is TRBJ1-2, with D tentatively TRBD1 (5 bases). This CDR3 contains 13 residues. Trimming took 6 bases from V and 7 from J, leaving 14 bases between them. CDR1 is KGHDR, CDR2 SFDVKD, per germline. Written as DNA, the CDR3 is TGTGCCACCAGTTCCCCGGGGGGTGGTGGCTACACCTTC. It is translated as CATSSPGGGGYTF.